The clone carrying this TCR beta chain has only one observation. RNA, at roughly 0.45 to 1 ug, was reverse transcribed with random hexamers. MiXCR was run by TCRdb on the immunoSEQ multiplex PCR reads, yielding one entry per CDR3 protein. The sample lists around 180,000 distinct CDR3 sequences, around 95% occurring once. This sample stems from a study of CD8 T cells in Susac syndrome. The CDR3 consists of 14 residues. Germline V gives CDR1 SEHNR, CDR2 FQNEAQ (reference sequence). Losses at the gene ends were 8 bases for V and 4 bases for J; bases not matched to a gene: 9. The rearrangement uses TRBV7-9 and TRBJ2-7, with 9 bases lining up with TRBD1. The receptor was isolated from a human donor with multiple sclerosis. Sequencing was performed on CD8+ T cells from PBMCs. The CDR3 region is CASDPGQGRYEQYF. The CDR3 DNA reads as TGTGCCAGCGACCCGGGACAGGGACGTTACGAGCAGTACTTC.